The rows below give T cell receptor beta chains drawn from one sample of a study of T cell clones after liver transplantation. Profiled with immunoSEQ multiplex PCR; TCRdb holds only in-frame clones, not every one. Among roughly 80,000 clones listed, roughly 85% were seen once. The sample here was CD4+ T cells from blood, taken at the 22-month timepoint. The receptor set was obtained from a human patient who received a liver transplant. Some T cells may be provided by the graft donor. The CDR3 runs from the conserved cysteine through the conserved F or W.

j_call | v_call | cdr3_aa
TRBJ2-3 | TRBV2 | CASGLAGSTDTQYF
TRBJ2-1 | TRBV19 | CASGGRGNVGHDEQFF
TRBJ2-2 | TRBV11-2 | CASSLASGNTGELFF
TRBJ2-7 | TRBV7-7 | CASSLGTLPSEQYF
TRBJ2-7 | TRBV7-2 | CASSPSGSYEQYF
TRBJ1-5 | TRBV2 | CASSELTGGQPQHF
TRBJ2-7 | TRBV7-2 | CASSLALYEQYF
TRBJ2-5 | TRBV4-3 | CASSQGWLAGGGETQYF
TRBJ1-1 | TRBV11-2 | CASSPSRRVARVTEAFF
TRBJ2-2 | TRBV7-2 | CASRVRGTGELFF
TRBJ1-3 | TRBV5-6 | CASSLGLEPSGNTIYF
TRBJ2-4 | TRBV2 | CASRAFTGTGANIQYF
TRBJ2-3 | TRBV21-1 | CASSKIPDGTYTDTQYF
TRBJ2-5 | TRBV7-8 | CASRFDRAETQYF
TRBJ2-5 | TRBV4-2 | CASSLGGPQETQYF
TRBJ2-4 | TRBV19 | CASSTLAGDPKNIQYF
TRBJ2-1 | TRBV30 | CAWDTGYNEQFF
TRBJ2-2 | TRBV5-8 | CASSLLQLNTGELFF
TRBJ1-2 | TRBV5-4 | CASSLGGGSVPGYTF
TRBJ2-6 | TRBV5-1 | CASSSGLDVSGANVLTF
TRBJ2-5 | TRBV30 | CAWSVLAGAQETQYF
TRBJ1-5 | TRBV16 | CASSQLFDSQPQHF
TRBJ2-2 | TRBV4-2 | CASSQDRTVGELFF
TRBJ2-1 | TRBV4-3 | CASSQDQLAGDNEQFF
TRBJ2-3 | TRBV9 | CASSLRDSSTDTQYF
TRBJ1-2 | TRBV6-1 | CASGDGDRYYGYTF
TRBJ1-2 | TRBV29-1 | CSVNMADYGYTF
TRBJ1-3 | TRBV5-1 | CASSLEGSLTGNTIYF
TRBJ1-4 | TRBV5-1 | CASSLAFAVDEKLFF
TRBJ2-3 | TRBV13 | CASSLNGGTDTQYF
TRBJ2-2 | TRBV15 | CATSRGQDEPNTGELFF
TRBJ2-3 | TRBV19 | CASSPGGKRDTQYF
TRBJ2-3 | TRBV11-3 | CASSLGSTDTQYF
TRBJ2-7 | TRBV5-1 | CASSARDRGLDEQYF
TRBJ1-5 | TRBV4-3 | CASSQAGEQPQHF
TRBJ1-1 | TRBV7-9 | CASSLGGRGLRRITEAFF
TRBJ1-6 | TRBV2 | CASSIAEYSPLHF
TRBJ1-3 | TRBV18 | CASSPVEATAGNTIYF
TRBJ2-3 | TRBV5-1 | CASSLGLASSTDTQYF
TRBJ1-4 | TRBV29-1 | CSVEGDRAVGNEKLFF
TRBJ2-7 | TRBV6-5 | CASARYEQYF
TRBJ1-2 | TRBV5-1 | CASSRDRLGYTF
TRBJ2-2 | TRBV5-1 | CASSVTSGGQSGELFF